This TCR beta chain derives from a study of blood T cell repertoires in COVID-19. Study-wide background: The United States, Italy and Spain provided the acute and convalescent COVID-19 samples. T cells, B-cell-depleted T cells, or PBMCs supplied cDNA or gDNA.

As processed by the authors: Reference gene primer amplification in the assay estimated nucleated cell counts. Clones were sequenced by immunoSEQ multiplex PCR, and TCRdb holds only the in-frame ones, with some missing. V and J calls and clone size are as listed in that table; D and trimming were resolved from the DNA. The sample has hundreds of thousands of clones, approximately 81% seen once. This CDR3 region has 14 residues. Germline CDR1 reads MDHEN; CDR2 reads SYDVKM. After removal of 7 bases from V and 11 bases from J, the junction contained 8 bases not matched to a gene. Sequencing input: peripheral blood. The V call is TRBV28, the J call TRBJ1-6; 10 bases line up with TRBD1. The sequence came from a young woman with acute or convalescent COVID-19. As DNA, the CDR3 is TGTGCCAGCACGCCGGGACAGGGGCTTACACCCCTCCACTTT. Translating gives CASTPGQGLTPLHF. Together with reference TRBV28 and TRBJ1-6, the CDR3 gives the full variable domain: DVKVTQSSRYLVKRTGEKVFLECVQDMDHENMFWYRQDPGLGLRLIYFSYDVKMKEKGDIPEGYSVSREKKERFSLILESASTNQTSMYLCASTPGQGLTPLHFGNGTRLTVT.